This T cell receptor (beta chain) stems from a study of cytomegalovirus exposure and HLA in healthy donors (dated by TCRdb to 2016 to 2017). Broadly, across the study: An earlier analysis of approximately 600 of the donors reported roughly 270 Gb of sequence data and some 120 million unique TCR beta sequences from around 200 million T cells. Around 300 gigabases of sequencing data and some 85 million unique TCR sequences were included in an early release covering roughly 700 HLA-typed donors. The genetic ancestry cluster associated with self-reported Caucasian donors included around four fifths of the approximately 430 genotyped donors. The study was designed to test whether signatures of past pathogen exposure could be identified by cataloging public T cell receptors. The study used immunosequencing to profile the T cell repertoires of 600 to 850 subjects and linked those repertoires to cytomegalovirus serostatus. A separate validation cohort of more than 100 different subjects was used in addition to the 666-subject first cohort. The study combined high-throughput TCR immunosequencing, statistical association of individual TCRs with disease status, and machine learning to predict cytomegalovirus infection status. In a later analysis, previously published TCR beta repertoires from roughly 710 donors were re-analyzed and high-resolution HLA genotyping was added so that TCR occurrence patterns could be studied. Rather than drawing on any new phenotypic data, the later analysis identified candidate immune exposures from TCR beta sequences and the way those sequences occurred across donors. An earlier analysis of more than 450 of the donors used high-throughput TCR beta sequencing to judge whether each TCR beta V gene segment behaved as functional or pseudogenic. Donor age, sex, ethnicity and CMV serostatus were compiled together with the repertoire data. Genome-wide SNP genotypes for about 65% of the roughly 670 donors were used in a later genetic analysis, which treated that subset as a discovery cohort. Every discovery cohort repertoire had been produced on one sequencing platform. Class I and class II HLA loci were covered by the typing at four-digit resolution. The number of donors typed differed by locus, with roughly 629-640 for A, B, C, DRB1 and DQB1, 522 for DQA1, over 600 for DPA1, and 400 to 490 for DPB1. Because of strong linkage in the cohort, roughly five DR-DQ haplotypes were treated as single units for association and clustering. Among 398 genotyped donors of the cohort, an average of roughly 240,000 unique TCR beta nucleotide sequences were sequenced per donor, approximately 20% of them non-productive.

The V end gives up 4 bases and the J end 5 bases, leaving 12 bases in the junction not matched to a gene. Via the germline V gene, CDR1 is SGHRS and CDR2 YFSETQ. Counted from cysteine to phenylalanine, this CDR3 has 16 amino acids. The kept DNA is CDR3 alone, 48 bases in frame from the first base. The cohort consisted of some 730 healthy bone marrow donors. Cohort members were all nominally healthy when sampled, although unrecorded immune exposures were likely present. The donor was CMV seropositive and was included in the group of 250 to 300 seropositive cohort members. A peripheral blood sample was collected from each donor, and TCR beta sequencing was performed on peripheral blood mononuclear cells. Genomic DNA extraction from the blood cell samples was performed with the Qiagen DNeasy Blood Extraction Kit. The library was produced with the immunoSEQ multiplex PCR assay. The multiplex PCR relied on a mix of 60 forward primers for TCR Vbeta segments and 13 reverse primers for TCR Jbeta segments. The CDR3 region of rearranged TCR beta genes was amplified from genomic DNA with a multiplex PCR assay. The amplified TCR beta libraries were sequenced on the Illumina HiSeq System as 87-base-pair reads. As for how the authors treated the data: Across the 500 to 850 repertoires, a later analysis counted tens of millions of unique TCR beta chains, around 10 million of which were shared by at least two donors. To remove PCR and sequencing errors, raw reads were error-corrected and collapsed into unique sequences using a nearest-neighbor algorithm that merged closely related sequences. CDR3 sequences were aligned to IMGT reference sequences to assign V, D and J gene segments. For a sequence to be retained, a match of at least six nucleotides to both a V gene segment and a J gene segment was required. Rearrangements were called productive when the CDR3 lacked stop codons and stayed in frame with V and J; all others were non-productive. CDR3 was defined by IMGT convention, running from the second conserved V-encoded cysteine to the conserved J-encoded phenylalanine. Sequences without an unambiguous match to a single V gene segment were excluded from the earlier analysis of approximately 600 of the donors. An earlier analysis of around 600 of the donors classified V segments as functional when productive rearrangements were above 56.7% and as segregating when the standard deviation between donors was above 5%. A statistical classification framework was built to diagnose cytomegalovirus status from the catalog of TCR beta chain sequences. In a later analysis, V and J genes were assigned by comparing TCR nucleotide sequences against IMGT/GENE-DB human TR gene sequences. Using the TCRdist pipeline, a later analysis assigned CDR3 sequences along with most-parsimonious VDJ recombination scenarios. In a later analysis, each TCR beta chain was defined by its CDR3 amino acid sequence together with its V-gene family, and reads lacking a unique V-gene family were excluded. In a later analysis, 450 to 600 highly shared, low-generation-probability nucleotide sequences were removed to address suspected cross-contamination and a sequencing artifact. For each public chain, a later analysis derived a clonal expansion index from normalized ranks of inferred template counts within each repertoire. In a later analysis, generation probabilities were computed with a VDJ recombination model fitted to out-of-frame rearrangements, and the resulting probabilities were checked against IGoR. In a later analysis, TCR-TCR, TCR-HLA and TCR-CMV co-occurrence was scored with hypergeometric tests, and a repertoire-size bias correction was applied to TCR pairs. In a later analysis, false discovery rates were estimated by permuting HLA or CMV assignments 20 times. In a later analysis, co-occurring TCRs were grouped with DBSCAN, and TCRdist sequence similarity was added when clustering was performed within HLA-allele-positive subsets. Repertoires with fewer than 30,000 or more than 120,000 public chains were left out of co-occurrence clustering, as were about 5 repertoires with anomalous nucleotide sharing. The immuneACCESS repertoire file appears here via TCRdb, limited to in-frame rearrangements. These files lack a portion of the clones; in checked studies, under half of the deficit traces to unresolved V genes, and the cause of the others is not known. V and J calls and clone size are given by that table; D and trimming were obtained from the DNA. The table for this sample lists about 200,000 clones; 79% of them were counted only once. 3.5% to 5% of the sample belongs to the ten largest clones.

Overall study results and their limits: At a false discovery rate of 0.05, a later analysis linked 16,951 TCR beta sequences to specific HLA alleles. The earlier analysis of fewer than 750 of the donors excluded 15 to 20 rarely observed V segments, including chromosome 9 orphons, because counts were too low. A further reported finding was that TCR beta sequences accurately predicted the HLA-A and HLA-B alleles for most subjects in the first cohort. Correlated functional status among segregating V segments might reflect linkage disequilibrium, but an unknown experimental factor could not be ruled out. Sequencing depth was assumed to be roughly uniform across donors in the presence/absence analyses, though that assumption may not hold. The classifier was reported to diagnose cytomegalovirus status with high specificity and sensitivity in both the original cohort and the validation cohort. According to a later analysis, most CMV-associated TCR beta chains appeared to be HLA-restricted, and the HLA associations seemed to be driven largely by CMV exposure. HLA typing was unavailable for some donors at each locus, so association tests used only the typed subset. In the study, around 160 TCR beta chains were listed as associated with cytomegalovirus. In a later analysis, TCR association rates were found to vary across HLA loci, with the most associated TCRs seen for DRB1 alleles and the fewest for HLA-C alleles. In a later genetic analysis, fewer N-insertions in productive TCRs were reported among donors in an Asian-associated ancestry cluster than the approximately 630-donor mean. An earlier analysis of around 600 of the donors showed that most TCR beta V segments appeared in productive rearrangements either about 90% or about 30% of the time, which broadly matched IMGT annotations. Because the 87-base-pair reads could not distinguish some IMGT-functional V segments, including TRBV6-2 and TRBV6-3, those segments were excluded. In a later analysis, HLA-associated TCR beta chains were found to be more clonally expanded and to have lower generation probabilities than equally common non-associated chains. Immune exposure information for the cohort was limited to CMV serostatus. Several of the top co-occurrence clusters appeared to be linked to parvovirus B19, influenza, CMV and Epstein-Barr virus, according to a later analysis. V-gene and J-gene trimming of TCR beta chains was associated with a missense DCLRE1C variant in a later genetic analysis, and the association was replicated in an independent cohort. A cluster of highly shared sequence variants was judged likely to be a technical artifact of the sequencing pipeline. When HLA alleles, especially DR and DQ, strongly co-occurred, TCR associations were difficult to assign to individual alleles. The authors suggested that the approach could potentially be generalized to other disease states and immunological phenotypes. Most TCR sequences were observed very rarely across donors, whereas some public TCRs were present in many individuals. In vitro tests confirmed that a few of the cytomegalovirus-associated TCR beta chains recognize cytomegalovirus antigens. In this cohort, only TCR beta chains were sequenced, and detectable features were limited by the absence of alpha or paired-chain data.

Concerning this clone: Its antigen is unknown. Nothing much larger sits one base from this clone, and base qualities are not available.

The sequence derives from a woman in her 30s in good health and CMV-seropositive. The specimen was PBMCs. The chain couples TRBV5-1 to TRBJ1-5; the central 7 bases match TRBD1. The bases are TGCGCCAGCAGCCTAAGGACAGGCCCGCAGGATCAGCCCCAGCATTTT. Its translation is CASSLRTGPQDQPQHF.